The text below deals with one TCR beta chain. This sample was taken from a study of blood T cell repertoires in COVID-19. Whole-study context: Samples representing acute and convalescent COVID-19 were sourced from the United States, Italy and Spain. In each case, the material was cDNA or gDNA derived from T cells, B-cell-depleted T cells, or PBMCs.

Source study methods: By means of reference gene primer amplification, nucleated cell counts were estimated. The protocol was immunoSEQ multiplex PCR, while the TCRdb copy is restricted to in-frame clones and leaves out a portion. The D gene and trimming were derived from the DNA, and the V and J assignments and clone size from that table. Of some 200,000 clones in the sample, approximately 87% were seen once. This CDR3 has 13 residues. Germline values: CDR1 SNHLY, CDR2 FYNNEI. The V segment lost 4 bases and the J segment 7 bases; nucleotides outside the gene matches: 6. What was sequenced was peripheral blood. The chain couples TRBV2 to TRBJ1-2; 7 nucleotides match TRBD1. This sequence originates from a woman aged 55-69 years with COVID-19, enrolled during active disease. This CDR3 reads CASSARQGGGYTF. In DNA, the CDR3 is TGTGCCAGCAGTGCCCGGCAGGGGGGTGGCTACACCTTC.